This T cell receptor (beta chain) was documented in a study of blood T cell repertoires in COVID-19. Data came from immunoSEQ multiplex PCR; TCRdb stores just in-frame clones and leaves some out. The data show approximately 240,000 clones, around 81% seen once. In germline, CDR1 is SGDLS, CDR2 YYNGEE. This CDR3 spans 14 amino acids. The germline V and J ends were trimmed by 1 base and 0 bases, with 7 bases remaining between them. V usage is TRBV9 and J usage is TRBJ1-1; no definite D call. Input material: peripheral blood. This sequence originates from a woman in her 30s who had recovered from COVID-19. CDR3 coding DNA: TGTGCCAGCAGCGTAACGAGTATGAACACTGAAGCTTTCTTT. This gives the protein CASSVTSMNTEAFF.